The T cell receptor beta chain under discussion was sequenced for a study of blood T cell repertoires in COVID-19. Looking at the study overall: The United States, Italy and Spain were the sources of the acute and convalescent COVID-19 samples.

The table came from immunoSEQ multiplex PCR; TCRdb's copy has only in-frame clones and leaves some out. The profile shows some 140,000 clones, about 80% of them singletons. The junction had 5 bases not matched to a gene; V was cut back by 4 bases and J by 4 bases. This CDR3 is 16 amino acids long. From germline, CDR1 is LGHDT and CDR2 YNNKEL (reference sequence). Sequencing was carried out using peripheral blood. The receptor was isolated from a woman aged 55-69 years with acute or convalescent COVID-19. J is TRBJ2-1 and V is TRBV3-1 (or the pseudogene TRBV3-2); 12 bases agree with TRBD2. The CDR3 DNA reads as TGTGCCAGCAGCCGACGAGGACTAGCGGGGTACAATGAGCAGTTCTTC. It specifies CASSRRGLAGYNEQFF.